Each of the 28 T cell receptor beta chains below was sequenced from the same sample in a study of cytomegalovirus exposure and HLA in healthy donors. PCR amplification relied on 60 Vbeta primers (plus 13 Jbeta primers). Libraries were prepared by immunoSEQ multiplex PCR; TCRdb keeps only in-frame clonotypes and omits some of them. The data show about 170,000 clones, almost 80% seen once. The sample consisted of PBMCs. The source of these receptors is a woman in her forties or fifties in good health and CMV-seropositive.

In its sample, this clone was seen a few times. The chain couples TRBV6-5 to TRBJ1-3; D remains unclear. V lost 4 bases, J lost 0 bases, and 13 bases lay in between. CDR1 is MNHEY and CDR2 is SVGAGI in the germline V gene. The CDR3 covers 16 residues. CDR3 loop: CASSSSAHFSGNTIYF. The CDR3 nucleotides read TGTGCCAGCAGTTCGAGCGCACACTTCTCTGGAAACACCATATATTTT.

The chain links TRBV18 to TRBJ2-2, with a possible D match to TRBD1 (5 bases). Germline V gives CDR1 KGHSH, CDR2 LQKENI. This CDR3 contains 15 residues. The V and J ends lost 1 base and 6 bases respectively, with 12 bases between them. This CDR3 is CASSPRQQVAGELFF. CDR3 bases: TGTGCCAGCTCACCACGTCAACAGGTGGCCGGGGAGCTGTTTTTT.

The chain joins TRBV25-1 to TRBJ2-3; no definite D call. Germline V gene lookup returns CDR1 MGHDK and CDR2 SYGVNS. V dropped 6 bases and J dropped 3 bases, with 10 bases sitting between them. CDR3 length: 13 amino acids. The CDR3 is CASSPTRTDTQYF. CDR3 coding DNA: TGTGCCAGCAGCCCGACCAGGACAGATACGCAGTATTTT. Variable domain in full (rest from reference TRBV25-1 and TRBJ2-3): EADIYQTPRYLVIGTGKKITLECSQTMGHDKMYWYQQDPGMELHLIHYSYGVNSTEKGDLSSESTVSRIRTEHFPLTLESARPSHTSQYLCASSPTRTDTQYFGPGTRLTVL.

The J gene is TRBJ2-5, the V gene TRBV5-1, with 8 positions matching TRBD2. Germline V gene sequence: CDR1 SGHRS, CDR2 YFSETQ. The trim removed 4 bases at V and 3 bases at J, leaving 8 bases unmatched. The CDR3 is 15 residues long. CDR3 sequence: CASSIRGSGEETQYF. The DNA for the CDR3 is TGCGCCAGCAGCATCCGGGGTAGCGGGGAAGAGACCCAGTACTTC.

The CDR3 DNA reads TGTGCCAGCAGCTTCCGGGGAGGGCAGTTCTTC. As protein: CASSFRGGQFF. The genes are TRBV7-2 and TRBJ2-1, with D tentatively TRBD2 (6 bases). Germline CDR1 and CDR2: SGHTA and FQGNSA. Trimming stripped 3 bases from V and 12 bases from J, with 9 bases between. CDR3 size: 11 residues.

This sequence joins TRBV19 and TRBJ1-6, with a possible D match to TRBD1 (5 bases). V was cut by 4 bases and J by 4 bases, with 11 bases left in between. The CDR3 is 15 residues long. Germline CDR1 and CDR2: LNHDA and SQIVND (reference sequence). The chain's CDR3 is CASSTGTAYNSPLHF. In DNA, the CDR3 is TGTGCCAGTAGTACCGGGACTGCATATAATTCACCCCTCCACTTT.

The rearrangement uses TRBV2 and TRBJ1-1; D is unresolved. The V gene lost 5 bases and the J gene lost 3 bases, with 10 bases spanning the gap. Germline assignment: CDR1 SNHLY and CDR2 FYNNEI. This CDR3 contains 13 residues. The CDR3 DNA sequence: TGTGCCAGCAGTCCCGGGTTGTACACTGAAGCTTTCTTT. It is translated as CASSPGLYTEAFF.

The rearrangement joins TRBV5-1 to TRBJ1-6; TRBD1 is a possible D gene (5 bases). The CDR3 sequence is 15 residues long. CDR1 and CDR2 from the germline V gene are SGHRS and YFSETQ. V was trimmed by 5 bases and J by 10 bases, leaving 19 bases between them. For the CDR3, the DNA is TGCGCCAGCAGATCAGTTTCAGGGCAGGAATCACCCCTCCACTTT. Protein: CASRSVSGQESPLHF.

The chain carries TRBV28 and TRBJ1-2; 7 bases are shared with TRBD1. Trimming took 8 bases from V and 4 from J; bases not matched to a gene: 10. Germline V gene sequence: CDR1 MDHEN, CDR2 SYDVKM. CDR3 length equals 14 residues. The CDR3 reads CASGDPGQSYGYTF. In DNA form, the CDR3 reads TGTGCCAGCGGTGACCCGGGACAGAGCTATGGCTACACCTTC.

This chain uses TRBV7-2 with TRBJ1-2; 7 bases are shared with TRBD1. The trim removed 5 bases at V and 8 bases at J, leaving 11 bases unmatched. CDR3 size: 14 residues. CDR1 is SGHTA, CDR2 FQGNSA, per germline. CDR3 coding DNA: TGTGCCAGCAGCCAACGGGAGGGGGCGAGAGGCTACACCTTC. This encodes CASSQREGARGYTF. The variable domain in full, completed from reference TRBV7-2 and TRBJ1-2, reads GAGVSQSPSNKVTEKGKDVELRCDPISGHTALYWYRQSLGQGLEFLIYFQGNSAPDKSGLPSDRFSAERTGGSVSTLTIQRTQQEDSAVYLCASSQREGARGYTFGSGTRLTVV.

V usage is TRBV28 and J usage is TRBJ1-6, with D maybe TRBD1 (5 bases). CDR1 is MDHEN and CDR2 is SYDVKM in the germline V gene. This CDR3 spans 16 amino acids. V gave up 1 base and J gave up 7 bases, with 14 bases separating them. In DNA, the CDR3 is TGTGCCAGCAGTTTATTAGATCGGCAGGGAAATTCACCCCTCCACTTT. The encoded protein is CASSLLDRQGNSPLHF.

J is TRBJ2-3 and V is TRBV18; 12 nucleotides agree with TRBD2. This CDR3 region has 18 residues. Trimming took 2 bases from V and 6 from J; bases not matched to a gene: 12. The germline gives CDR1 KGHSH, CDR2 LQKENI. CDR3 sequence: CASSPVSGRTSGTDTQYF. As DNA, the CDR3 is TGTGCCAGCTCACCAGTCTCAGGGCGGACTAGCGGGACGGATACGCAGTATTTT. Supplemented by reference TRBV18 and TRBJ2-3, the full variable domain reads NAGVMQNPRHLVRRRGQEARLRCSPMKGHSHVYWYRQLPEEGLKFMVYLQKENIIDESGMPKERFSAEFPKEGPSILRIQQVVRGDSAAYFCASSPVSGRTSGTDTQYFGPGTRLTVL.

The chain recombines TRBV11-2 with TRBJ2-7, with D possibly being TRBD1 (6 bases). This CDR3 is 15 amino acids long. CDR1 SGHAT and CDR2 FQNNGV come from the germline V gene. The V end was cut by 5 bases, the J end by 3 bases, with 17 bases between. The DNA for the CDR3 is TGTGCCAGCAGCCTTCTGGGGGCCCAAAACTACGAGCAGTACTTC. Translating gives CASSLLGAQNYEQYF.

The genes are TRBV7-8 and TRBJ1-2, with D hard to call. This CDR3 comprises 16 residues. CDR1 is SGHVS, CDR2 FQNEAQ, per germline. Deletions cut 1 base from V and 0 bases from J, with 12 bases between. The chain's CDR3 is CASSLERVQANYGYTF. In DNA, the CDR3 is TGTGCCAGCAGCTTAGAACGGGTCCAAGCTAACTATGGCTACACCTTC.

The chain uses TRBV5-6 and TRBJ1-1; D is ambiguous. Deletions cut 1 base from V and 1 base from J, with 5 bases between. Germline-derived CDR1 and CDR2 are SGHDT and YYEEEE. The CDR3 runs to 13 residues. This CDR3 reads CASSLYWNTEAFF. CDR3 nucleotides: TGTGCCAGCAGCTTGTACTGGAACACTGAAGCTTTCTTT.

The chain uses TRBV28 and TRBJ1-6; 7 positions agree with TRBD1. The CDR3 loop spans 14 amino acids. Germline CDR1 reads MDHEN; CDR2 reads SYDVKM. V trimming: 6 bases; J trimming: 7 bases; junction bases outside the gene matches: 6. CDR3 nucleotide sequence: TGTGCCAGCAGATGGGACAGACCAAATTCACCCCTCCACTTT. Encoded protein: CASRWDRPNSPLHF. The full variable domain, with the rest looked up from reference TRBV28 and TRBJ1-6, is DVKVTQSSRYLVKRTGEKVFLECVQDMDHENMFWYRQDPGLGLRLIYFSYDVKMKEKGDIPEGYSVSREKKERFSLILESASTNQTSMYLCASRWDRPNSPLHFGNGTRLTVT.

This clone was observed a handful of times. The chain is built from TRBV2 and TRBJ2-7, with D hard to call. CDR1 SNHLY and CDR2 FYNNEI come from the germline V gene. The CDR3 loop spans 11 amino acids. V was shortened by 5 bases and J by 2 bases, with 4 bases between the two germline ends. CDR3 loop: CASSPTYEQYF. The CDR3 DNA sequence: TGTGCCAGCAGTCCTACCTACGAGCAGTACTTC.

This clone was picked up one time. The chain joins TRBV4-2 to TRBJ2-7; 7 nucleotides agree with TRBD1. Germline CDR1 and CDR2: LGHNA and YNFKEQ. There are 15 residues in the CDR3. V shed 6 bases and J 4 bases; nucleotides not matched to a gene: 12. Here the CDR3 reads CASSYGSGGGYEQYF. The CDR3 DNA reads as TGTGCCAGCAGTTACGGTTCAGGGGGTGGGTACGAGCAGTACTTC.

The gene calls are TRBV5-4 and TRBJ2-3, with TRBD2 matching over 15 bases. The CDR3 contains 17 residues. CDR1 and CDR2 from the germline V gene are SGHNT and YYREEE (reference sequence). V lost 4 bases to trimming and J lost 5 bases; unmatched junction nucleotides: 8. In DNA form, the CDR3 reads TGTGCCAGCAGCCCGGGACTAGCGGGAGGCGGGGGAGATACGCAGTATTTT. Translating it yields CASSPGLAGGGGDTQYF. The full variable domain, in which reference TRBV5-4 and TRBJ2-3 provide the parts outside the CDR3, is ETGVTQSPTHLIKTRGQQVTLRCSSQSGHNTVSWYQQALGQGPQFIFQYYREEENGRGNFPPRFSGLQFPNYSSELNVNALELDDSALYLCASSPGLAGGGGDTQYFGPGTRLTVL.

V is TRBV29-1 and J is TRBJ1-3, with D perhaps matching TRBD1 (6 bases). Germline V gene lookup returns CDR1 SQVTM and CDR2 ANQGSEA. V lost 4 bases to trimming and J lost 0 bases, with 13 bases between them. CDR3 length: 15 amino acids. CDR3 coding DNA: TGCAGCGTTGGAATCGGACAGAGCTCTGGAAACACCATATATTTT. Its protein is CSVGIGQSSGNTIYF. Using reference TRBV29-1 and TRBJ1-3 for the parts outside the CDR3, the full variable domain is SAVISQKPSRDICQRGTSLTIQCQVDSQVTMMFWYRQQPGQSLTLIATANQGSEATYESGFVIDKFPISRPNLTFSTLTVSNMSPEDSSIYLCSVGIGQSSGNTIYFGEGSWLTVV.

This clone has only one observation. CDR3 nucleotide sequence: TGTGCCAGCAGAACCGGGACAGGCGTTGAAAAACTGTTTTTT. It is translated as CASRTGTGVEKLFF. The chain employs TRBV28 and TRBJ1-4, with 8 positions matching TRBD1. Germline values: CDR1 MDHEN, CDR2 SYDVKM. There are 14 residues in the CDR3. V lost 6 bases, J lost 7 bases, and 7 bases stayed unmatched. The full variable domain, its missing parts supplied by reference TRBV28 and TRBJ1-4, is DVKVTQSSRYLVKRTGEKVFLECVQDMDHENMFWYRQDPGLGLRLIYFSYDVKMKEKGDIPEGYSVSREKKERFSLILESASTNQTSMYLCASRTGTGVEKLFFGSGTQLSVL.

The CDR3 nucleotides read TGCGCCAGCAGCCCTACCATCGGGGAGGAAGCTTTCTTT. The encoded protein is CASSPTIGEEAFF. This chain uses TRBV4-3 with TRBJ1-1; D not certain. This CDR3 region has 13 residues. The germline V and J ends were trimmed by 4 bases and 8 bases, with 14 bases remaining between them. The germline V gene has CDR1 LGHNA and CDR2 YSLEER.

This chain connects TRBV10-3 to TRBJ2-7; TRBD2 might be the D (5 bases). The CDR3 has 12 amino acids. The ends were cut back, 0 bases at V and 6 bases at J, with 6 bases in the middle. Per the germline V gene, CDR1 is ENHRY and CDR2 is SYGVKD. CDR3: CAISESRAEQYF. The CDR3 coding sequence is TGTGCCATCAGTGAGTCGAGGGCCGAGCAGTACTTC.

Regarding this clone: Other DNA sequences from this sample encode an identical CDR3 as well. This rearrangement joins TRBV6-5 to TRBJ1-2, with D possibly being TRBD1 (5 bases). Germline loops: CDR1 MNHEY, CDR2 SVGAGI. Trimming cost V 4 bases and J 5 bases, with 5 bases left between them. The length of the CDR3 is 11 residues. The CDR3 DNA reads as TGTGCCAGCAGTTCAGGGTATGGCTACACCTTC. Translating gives CASSSGYGYTF.

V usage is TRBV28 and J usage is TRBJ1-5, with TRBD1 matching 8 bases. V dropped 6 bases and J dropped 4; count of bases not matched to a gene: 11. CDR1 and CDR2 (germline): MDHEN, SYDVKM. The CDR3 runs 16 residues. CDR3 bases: TGTGCCAGCAGATACCCCGGGACAGGCACAAATCAGCCCCAGCATTTT. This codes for CASRYPGTGTNQPQHF.

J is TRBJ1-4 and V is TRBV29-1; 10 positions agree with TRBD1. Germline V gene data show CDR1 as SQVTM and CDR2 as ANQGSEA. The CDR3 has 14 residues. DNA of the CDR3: TGCAGAGATGGACAGGGGGTTAGTAATGAAAAACTGTTTTTT. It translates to CRDGQGVSNEKLFF.

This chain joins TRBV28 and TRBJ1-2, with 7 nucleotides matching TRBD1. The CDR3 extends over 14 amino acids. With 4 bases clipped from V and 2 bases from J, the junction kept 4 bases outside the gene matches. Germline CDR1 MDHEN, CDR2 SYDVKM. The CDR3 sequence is CASSSIQGNYGYTF. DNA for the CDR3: TGTGCCAGCAGTTCCATACAGGGGAACTATGGCTACACCTTC.

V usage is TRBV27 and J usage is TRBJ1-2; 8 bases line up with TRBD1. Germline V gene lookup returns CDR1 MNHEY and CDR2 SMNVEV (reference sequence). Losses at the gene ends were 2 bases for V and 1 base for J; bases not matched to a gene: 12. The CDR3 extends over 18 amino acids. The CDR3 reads CASSLRKGGTGFNYGYTF. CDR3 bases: TGTGCCAGCAGTTTAAGAAAAGGGGGGACAGGTTTTAACTATGGCTACACCTTC.